This TCR beta chain was recorded in a study of blood T cell repertoires in COVID-19. The germline V gene encodes CDR1 SGHRS and CDR2 YFSETQ. This CDR3 region has 14 residues. Trimming cost V 4 bases and J 3 bases, with 14 bases left between them. Sequencing used immunoSEQ multiplex PCR; TCRdb keeps in-frame clones, though not all of them. The sample shows nearly 250,000 clones, approximately 85% of them seen only once. The age range of participants was 18 to 89 years, with residence in fewer than 25 US areas. Assignments of participants to cohorts depended upon their own reported clinical history. The chain recombines TRBV5-1 with TRBJ2-7; D perhaps matches TRBD1 (6 bases). This TCR was recovered from a woman in her forties or fifties with acute COVID-19. The sample comprised PBMCs or T cells enriched from blood (not recorded which). The CDR3 here is CASSHGQRNYEQYF. CDR3 in DNA: TGCGCCAGCAGCCACGGACAGAGAAACTACGAGCAGTACTTC.